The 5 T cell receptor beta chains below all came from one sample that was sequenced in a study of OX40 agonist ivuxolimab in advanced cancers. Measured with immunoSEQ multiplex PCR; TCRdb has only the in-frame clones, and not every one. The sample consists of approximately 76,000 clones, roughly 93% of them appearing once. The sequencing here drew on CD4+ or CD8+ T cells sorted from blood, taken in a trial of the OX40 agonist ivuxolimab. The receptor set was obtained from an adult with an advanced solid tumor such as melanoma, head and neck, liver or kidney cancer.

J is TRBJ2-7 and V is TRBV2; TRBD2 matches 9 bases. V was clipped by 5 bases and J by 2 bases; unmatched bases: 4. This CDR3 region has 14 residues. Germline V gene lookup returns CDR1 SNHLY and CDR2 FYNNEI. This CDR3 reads CASSLAGPPYEQYF. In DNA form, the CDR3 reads TGTGCCAGCAGTCTAGCGGGACCCCCCTACGAGCAGTACTTC.

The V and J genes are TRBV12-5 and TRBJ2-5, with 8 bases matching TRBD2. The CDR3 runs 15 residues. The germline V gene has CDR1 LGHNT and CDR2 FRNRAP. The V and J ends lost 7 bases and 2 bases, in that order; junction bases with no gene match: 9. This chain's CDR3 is CASAERAGEQETQYF. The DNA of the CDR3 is TGTGCTAGTGCCGAACGAGCGGGGGAACAAGAGACCCAGTACTTC.

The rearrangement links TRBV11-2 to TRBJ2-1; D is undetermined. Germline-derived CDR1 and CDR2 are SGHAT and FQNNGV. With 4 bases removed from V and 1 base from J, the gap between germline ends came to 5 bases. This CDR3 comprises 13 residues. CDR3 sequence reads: CASSSRSYNEQFF. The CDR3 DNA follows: TGTGCCAGCAGCTCACGTTCCTACAATGAGCAGTTCTTC.

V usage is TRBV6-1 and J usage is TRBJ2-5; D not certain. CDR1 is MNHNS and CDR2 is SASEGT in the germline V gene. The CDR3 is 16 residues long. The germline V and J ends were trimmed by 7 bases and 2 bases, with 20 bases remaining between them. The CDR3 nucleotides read TGTGCCAGCATTGATCTTGATCCACTCCTTCAAGAGACCCAGTACTTC. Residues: CASIDLDPLLQETQYF.

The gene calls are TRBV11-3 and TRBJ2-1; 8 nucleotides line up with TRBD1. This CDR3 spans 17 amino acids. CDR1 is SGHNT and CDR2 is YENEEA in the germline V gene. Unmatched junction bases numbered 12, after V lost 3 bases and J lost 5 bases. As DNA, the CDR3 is TGTGCCAGCAGCTTGGGGTTTTCAGGACAGGGAAACAATGAGCAGTTCTTC. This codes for CASSLGFSGQGNNEQFF.